The text below deals with one T cell receptor (beta chain). As yet, its antigen is unknown. This sample was taken from a study of cytomegalovirus exposure and HLA in healthy donors. General observations from the study: For most subjects, TCR beta sequences were reported to predict HLA-A and HLA-B alleles with accuracy. The study listed 164 cytomegalovirus-associated TCR beta chains. As a later analysis showed, a missense DCLRE1C variant was linked to trimming of TCR beta V- and J-genes.

V was pared by 4 bases and J by 0 bases, with 7 bases between. This CDR3 comprises 14 residues. Germline CDR1 and CDR2: LNHDA and SQIVND (reference sequence). The PCR made use of 60 Vbeta and 13 Jbeta primers. In the authors' methods: Later, an analysis found roughly 80 million unique TCR beta chains, and approximately 10 million of these were shared. The assay was immunoSEQ multiplex PCR, and TCRdb's table has in-frame clones only and misses some. V and J calls and clone size follow that table, whereas D and trimming were derived from the DNA. Of under 100,000 clones in the sample, 70% are singletons; the top ten hold about 14%.

Input material: PBMCs. The chain is built from TRBV19 and TRBJ1-3; D is unclear. The clonotype originates from a woman in her fifties or sixties in good health and CMV-seropositive. The CDR3 bases are TGTGCCAGTAGTACAGGATTCTCTGGAAACACCATATATTTT. This codes for CASSTGFSGNTIYF.